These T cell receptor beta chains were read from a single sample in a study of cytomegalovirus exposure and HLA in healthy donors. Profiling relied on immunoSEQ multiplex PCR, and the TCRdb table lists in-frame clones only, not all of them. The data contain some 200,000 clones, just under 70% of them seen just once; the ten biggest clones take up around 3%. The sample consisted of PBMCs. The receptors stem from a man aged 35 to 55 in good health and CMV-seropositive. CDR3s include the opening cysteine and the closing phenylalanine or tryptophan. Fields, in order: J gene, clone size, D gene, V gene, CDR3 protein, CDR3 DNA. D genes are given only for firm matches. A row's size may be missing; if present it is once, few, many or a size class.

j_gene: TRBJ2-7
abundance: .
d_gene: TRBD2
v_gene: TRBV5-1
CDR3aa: CASSPQAGGGEQYF
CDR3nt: TGCGCCAGCAGCCCCCAGGCGGGGGGAGGCGAGCAGTACTTC

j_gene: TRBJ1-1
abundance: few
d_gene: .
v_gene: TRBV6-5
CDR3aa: CASSSQGLNTEAFF
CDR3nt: TGTGCCAGCAGTTCTCAGGGTTTGAACACTGAAGCTTTCTTT

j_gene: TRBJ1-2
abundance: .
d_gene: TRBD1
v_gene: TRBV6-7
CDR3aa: CASRQGAVYGYTF
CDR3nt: TGTGCCAGCAGGCAGGGGGCTGTTTATGGCTACACCTTC

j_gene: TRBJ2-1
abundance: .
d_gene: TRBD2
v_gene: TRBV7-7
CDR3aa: CASSPRLAGDNEQFF
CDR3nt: TGTGCCAGCAGCCCGAGACTAGCGGGGGACAATGAGCAGTTCTTC

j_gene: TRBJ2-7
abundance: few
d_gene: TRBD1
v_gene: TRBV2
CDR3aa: CASRIDRELYEQYF
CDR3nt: TGTGCCAGCAGAATAGACAGGGAACTCTACGAGCAGTACTTC

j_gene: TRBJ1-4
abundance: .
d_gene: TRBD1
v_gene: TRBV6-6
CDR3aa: CASSYSAGTGPEKLFF
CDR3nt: TGTGCCAGCAGTTACTCGGCCGGGACAGGGCCTGAAAAACTGTTTTTT

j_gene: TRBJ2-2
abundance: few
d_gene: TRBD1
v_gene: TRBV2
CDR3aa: CASSPTGVEGTGELFF
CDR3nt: TGTGCCAGCAGTCCCACAGGGGTCGAAGGGACCGGGGAGCTGTTTTTT

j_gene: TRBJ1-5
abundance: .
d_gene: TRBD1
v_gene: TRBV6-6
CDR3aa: CASQGGWGRDQPQHF
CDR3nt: TGTGCCAGCCAGGGGGGCTGGGGTCGGGATCAGCCCCAGCATTTT

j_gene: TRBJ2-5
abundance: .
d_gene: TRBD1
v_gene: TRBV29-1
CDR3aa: CSVEKDRHRGQTQYF
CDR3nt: TGCAGCGTTGAAAAGGACCGACACAGGGGACAGACCCAGTACTTC

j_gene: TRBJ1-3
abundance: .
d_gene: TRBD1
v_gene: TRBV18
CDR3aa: CASSPPVGQGPGNTIYF
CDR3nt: TGTGCCAGCTCACCACCGGTGGGACAGGGCCCGGGAAACACCATATATTTT

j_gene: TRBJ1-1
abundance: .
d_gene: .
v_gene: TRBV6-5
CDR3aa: CASMRAGPEAFF
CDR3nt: TGTGCCAGCATGAGGGCCGGCCCTGAAGCTTTCTTT

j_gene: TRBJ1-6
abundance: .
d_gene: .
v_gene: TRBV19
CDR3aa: CASSSRDNSPLHF
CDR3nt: TGTGCCAGTAGTAGCCGGGATAATTCACCCCTCCACTTT

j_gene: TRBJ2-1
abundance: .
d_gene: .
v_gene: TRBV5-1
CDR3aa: CASSLDQQSPREQFF
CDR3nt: TGCGCCAGCAGCTTGGACCAGCAAAGCCCCAGGGAGCAGTTCTTC

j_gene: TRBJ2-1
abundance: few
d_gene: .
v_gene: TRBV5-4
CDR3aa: CASSFGERNEQFF
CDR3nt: TGTGCCAGCAGCTTCGGGGAGAGAAATGAGCAGTTCTTC

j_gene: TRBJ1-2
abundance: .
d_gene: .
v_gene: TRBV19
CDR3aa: CASRRVYGYTF
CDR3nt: TGTGCCAGTAGAAGAGTCTATGGCTACACCTTC

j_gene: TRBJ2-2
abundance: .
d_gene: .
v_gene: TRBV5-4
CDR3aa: CASSSVGSGELFF
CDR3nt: TGTGCCAGCAGCTCCGTCGGGTCCGGGGAGCTGTTTTTT

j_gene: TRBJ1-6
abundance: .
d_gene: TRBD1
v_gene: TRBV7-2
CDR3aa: CASSLRAGGDASPLHF
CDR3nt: TGTGCCAGCAGCTTACGTGCAGGGGGCGATGCTTCACCCCTCCACTTT

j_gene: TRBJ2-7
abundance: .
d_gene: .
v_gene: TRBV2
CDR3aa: CASSDKPLYEQYF
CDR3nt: TGTGCCAGCAGTGATAAGCCTCTTTACGAGCAGTACTTC

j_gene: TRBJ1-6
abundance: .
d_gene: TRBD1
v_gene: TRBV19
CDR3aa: CASSADRGFGSPLHF
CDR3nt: TGTGCCAGTAGTGCAGACAGGGGGTTCGGCTCACCCCTCCACTTT

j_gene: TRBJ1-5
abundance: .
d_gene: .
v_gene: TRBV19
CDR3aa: CASSIVSRDNQPQHF
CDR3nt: TGTGCCAGTAGTATAGTATCCAGGGACAATCAGCCCCAGCATTTT

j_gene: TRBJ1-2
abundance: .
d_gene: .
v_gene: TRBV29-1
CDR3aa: CSVGGDLYGYTF
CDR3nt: TGCAGCGTTGGGGGGGACCTATATGGCTACACCTTC

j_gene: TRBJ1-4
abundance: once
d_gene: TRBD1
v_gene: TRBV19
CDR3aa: CASSRQGIGNEKLFF
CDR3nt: TGTGCCAGTAGCCGACAGGGAATTGGGAATGAAAAACTGTTTTTT

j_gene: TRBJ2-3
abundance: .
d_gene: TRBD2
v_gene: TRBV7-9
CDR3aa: CASSSALQRGGILTDTQYF
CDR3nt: TGTGCCAGCAGCTCGGCCCTCCAGCGGGGGGGTATACTTACAGATACGCAGTATTTT

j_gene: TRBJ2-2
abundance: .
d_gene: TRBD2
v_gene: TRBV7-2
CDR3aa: CASRAGLAGTGELFF
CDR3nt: TGTGCCAGCAGAGCGGGACTAGCCGGTACCGGGGAGCTGTTTTTT

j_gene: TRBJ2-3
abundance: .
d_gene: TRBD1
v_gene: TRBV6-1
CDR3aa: CASIEWDRGTDTQYF
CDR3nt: TGTGCCAGCATTGAATGGGACAGGGGCACAGATACGCAGTATTTT

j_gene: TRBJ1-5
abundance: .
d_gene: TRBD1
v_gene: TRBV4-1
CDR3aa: CASSQEGDRIQHF
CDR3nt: TGCGCCAGCAGCCAAGAGGGGGACAGAATCCAGCATTTT

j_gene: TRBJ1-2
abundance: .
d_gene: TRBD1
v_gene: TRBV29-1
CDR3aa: CSVESRGAFGSYTF
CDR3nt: TGCAGCGTTGAATCCAGGGGGGCCTTCGGGAGCTACACCTTC

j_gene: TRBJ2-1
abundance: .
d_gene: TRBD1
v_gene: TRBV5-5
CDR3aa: CASSLTGTGGYEQFF
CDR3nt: TGTGCCAGCAGCTTAACCGGGACAGGGGGCTATGAGCAGTTCTTC

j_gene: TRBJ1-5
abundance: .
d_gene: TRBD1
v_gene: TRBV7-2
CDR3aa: CASSAPGGSNQPQHF
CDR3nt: TGTGCCAGCAGCGCTCCAGGGGGGAGCAATCAGCCCCAGCATTTT

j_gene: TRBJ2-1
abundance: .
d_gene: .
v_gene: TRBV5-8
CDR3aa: CASRTRRAGYNEQFF
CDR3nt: TGTGCCAGCAGAACACGGCGGGCAGGATACAATGAGCAGTTCTTC

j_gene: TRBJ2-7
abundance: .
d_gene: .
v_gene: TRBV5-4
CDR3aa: CASSLQGTYEQYF
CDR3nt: TGTGCCAGCAGCTTGCAGGGTACCTACGAGCAGTACTTC

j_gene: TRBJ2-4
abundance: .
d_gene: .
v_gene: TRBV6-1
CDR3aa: CASSDGGALAKNIQYF
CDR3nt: TGTGCCAGCAGTGATGGGGGGGCGTTAGCCAAAAACATTCAGTACTTC

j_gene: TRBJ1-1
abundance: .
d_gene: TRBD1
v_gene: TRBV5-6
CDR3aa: CASSPQGTGRTEAFF
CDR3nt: TGTGCCAGCAGCCCCCAGGGGACAGGGAGGACTGAAGCTTTCTTT

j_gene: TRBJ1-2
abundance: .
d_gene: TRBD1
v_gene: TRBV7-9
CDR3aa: CASSSGTGYNGYTF
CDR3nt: TGTGCCAGCAGCTCCGGGACAGGGTACAATGGCTACACCTTC

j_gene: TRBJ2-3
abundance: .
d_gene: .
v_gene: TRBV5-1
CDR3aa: CASSLGGARGTDTQYF
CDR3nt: TGCGCCAGCAGCTTGGGGGGAGCCCGTGGCACAGATACGCAGTATTTT

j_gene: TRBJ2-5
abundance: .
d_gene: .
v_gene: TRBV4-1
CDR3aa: CASSQYGIQETQYF
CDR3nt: TGCGCCAGCAGCCAATACGGTATACAAGAGACCCAGTACTTC

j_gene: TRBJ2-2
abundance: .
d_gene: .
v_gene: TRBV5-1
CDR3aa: CASSRAGANTGELFF
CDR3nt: TGCGCCAGCAGTAGGGCAGGGGCGAACACCGGGGAGCTGTTTTTT

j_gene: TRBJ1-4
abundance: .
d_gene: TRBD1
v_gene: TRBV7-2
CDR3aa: CASSLGPRTGGDGLFF
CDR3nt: TGTGCCAGCAGCTTAGGGCCGCGGACAGGGGGCGATGGACTGTTTTTT

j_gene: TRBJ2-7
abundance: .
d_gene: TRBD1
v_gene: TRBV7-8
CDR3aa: CASSHGTGRGREQYF
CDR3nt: TGTGCCAGCAGCCACGGCACAGGCAGGGGGCGGGAGCAGTACTTC

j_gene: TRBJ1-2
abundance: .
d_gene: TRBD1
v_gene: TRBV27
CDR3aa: CATQATGTEFNYGYTF
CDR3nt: TGTGCCACCCAAGCTACCGGGACAGAGTTTAACTATGGCTACACCTTC

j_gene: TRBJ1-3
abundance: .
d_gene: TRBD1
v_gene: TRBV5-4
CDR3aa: CASSSDRDGNTIYF
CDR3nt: TGTGCCAGCAGCTCGGACAGGGACGGAAACACCATATATTTT

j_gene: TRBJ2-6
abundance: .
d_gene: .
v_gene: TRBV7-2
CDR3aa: CASSLASPGGANVLTF
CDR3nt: TGTGCCAGCAGCTTAGCTTCCCCAGGTGGGGCCAACGTCCTGACTTTC

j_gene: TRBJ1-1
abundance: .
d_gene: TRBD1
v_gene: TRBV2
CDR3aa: CAGHRDRGEAFF
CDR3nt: TGTGCCGGCCACCGGGACAGAGGTGAAGCTTTCTTT

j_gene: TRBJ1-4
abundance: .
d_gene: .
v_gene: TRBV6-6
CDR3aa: CASSYSKRKGNEKLFF
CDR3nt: TGTGCCAGCAGTTACTCGAAGCGGAAAGGGAATGAAAAACTGTTTTTT

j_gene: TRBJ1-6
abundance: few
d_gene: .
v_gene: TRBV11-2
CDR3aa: CASSPWGGNSPLHF
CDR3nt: TGTGCCAGCAGCCCCTGGGGGGGAAATTCACCCCTCCACTTT

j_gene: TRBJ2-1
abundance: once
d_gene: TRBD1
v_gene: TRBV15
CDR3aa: CATSRGKGQGKYNEQFF
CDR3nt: TGTGCCACCAGCAGAGGGAAGGGACAGGGGAAATACAATGAGCAGTTCTTC

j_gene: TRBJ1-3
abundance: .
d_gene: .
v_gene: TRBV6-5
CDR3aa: CASSPGTFGNTIYF
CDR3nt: TGTGCCAGCAGTCCAGGGACATTCGGAAACACCATATATTTT

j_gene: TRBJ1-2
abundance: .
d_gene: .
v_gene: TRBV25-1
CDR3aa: CASSFGVYGYTF
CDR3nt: TGTGCCAGCAGTTTCGGAGTCTATGGCTACACCTTC

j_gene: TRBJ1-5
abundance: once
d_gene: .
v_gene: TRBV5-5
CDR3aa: CASSLTYSNQPQHF
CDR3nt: TGTGCCAGCAGCCTAACCTATAGCAATCAGCCCCAGCATTTT

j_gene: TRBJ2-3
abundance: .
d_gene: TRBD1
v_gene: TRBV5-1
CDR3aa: CASSTGDVKTDTQYF
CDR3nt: TGCGCCAGCAGCACAGGGGACGTAAAGACAGATACGCAGTATTTT

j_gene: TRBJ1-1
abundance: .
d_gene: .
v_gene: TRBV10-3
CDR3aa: CATGLSGGTEAFF
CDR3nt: TGTGCCACGGGGCTCTCGGGGGGCACTGAAGCTTTCTTT

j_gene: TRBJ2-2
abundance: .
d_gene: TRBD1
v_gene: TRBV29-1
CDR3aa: CSAAGTGDGELFF
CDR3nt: TGCAGCGCCGCTGGGACAGGGGACGGGGAGCTGTTTTTT

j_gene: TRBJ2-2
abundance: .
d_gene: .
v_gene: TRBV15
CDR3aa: CATSSPKPRDTGELFF
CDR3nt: TGTGCCACCAGCAGCCCTAAACCACGGGACACCGGGGAGCTGTTTTTT